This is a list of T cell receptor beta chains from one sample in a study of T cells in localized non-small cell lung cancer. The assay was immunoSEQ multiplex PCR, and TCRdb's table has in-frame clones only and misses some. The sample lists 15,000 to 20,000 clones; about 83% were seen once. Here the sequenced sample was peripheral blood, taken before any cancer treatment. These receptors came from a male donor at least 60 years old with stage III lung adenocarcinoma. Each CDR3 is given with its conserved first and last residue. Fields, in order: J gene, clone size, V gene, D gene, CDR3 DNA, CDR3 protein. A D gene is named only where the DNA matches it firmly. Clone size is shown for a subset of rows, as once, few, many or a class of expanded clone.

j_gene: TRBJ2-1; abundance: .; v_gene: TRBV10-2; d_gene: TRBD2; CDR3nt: TGCGCCAGCCCGGGCGCGGGGGGGTACAATGAGCAGTTCTTC; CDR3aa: CASPGAGGYNEQFF
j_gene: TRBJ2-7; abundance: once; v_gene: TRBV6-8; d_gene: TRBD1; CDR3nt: TGTGCCAGCACGGGGACAGGACTATACGAGCAGTACTTC; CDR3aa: CASTGTGLYEQYF
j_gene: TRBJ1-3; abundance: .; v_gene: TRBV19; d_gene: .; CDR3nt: TGTGCCAGTAGATCACAGGCCTCTGGAAACACCATATATTTT; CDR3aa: CASRSQASGNTIYF
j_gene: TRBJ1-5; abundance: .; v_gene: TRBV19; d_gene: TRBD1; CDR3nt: TGTGCCAGTAGTGTATACAGGGGGATGGGCAATCAGCCCCAGCATTTT; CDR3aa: CASSVYRGMGNQPQHF
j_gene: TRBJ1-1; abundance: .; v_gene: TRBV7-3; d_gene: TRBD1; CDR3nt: TGTGCCAGCAGCTTAAACAATGACAGGGGTGAAGCTTTCTTT; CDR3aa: CASSLNNDRGEAFF
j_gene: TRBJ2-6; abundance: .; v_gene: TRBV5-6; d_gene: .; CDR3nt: TGTGCCAGCTTCCTCTGGGGCGCTGGGGCCAACGTCCTGACTTTC; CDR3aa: CASFLWGAGANVLTF
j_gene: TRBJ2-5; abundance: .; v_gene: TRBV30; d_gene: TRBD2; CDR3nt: TGTGCCTGGAGGATAGCGGGGGCCCAAGAGACCCAGTACTTC; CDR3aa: CAWRIAGAQETQYF
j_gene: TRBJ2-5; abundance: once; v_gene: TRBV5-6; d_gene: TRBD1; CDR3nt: TGTGCCAGCAGCTTTACCGGGACAGCATACCAAGAGACCCAGTACTTC; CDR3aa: CASSFTGTAYQETQYF
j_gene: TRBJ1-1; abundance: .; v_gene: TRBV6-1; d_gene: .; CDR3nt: TGTGCCAGCAGTGAACTTGAGGGGTCAGGAGCTTTCTTT; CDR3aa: CASSELEGSGAFF
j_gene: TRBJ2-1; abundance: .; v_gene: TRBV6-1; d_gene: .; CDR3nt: TGTGCCAGCAGTTCCGACCTAAACAATGAGCAGTTCTTC; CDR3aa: CASSSDLNNEQFF
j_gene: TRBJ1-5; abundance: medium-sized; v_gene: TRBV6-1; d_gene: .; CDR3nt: TGTGCCAGCAGTGAAGATGGTTTCACGACAGCCCTTTCGGCCCAGCATTTT; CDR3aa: CASSEDGFTTALSAQHF
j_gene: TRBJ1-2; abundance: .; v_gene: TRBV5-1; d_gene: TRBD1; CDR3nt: TGCGCCAGCAGCCCTGGACAGGGCCCCTACTATGGCTACACCTTC; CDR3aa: CASSPGQGPYYGYTF
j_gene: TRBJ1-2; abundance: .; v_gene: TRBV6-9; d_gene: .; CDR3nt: TGTGCCAGCAGGGGGGCCTATGGCTACACCTTC; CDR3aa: CASRGAYGYTF
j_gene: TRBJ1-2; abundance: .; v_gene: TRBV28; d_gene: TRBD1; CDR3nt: TGTGCCAGCAGTTTACATGGTCTAGGGACAGGGGGCTATGGCTACACCTTC; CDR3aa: CASSLHGLGTGGYGYTF
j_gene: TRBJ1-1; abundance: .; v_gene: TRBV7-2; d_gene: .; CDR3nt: TGTGCCAGCAGCTCCCGGACAGCACTCCCCCTGGGGACTGAAGCTTTCTTT; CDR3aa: CASSSRTALPLGTEAFF
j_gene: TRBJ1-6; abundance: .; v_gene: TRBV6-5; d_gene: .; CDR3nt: TGTGCCAGCAGTTACTCGGGGGGCGCTTATGGGTCACCCCTCCACTTT; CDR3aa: CASSYSGGAYGSPLHF
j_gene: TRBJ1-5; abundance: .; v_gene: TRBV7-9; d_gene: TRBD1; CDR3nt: TGTGCCAGCAGCTTAGGGGTGGGACAGTTTGGCAATCAGCCCCAGCATTTT; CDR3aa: CASSLGVGQFGNQPQHF
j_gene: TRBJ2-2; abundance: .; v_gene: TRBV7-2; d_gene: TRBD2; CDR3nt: TGTGCCAGCAGCTTAGTTGCGGGAGGCACCGGGGAGCTGTTTTTT; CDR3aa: CASSLVAGGTGELFF
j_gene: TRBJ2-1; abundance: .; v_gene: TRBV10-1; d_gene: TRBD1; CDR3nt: TGCGCCAGCAGTGACCTGGGACAGGGAAATGATGAGCAGTTCTTC; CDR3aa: CASSDLGQGNDEQFF
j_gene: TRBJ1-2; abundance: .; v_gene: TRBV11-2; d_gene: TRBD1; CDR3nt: TGTGCCAGCAGGCCTGCGGTCACAGGGGGGACAGGCTACACCTTC; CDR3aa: CASRPAVTGGTGYTF
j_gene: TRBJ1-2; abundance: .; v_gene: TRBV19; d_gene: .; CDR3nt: TGTGCCAGTAGTATTTATCGGGGGGGCGACTATGGCTACACCTTC; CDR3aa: CASSIYRGGDYGYTF
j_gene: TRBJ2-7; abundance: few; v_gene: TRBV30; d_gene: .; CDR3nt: TGTGCCTGGAGGACGGACATTTCCCGATACGAGCAGTACTTC; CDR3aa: CAWRTDISRYEQYF
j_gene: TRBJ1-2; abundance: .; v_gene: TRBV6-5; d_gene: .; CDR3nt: TGTGCCAGCAGTTACTCGATACAGGGCGTAGGCTATGGCTACACCTTC; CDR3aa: CASSYSIQGVGYGYTF
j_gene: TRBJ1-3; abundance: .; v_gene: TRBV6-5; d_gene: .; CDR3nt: TGTGCCAGCAGTACGGGGCTGGGGGGAAACACCATATATTTT; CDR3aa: CASSTGLGGNTIYF
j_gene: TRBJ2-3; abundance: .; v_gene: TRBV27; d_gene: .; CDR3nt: TGTGCCAGCCGTTTGGGGGACCGGGCTAGCACAGATACGCAGTATTTT; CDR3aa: CASRLGDRASTDTQYF
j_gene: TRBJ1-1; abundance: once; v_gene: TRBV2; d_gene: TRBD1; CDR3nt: TGTGCCAGCACCCCAGGGCAGGGGGCCACTGAAGCTTTCTTT; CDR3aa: CASTPGQGATEAFF
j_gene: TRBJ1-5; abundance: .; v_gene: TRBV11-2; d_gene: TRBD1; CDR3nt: TGTGCCAGCAGCTTCAAGCAGGACAGGGGGCTTGGCAATCAGCCCCAGCATTTT; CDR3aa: CASSFKQDRGLGNQPQHF
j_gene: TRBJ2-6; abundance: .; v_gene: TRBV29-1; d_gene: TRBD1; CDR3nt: TGCAGCGTGCCGGACAGGCACACTCCCTCTGGGGCCAACGTCCTGACTTTC; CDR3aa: CSVPDRHTPSGANVLTF
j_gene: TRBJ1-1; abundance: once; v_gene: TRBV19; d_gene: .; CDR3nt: TGTGCCAGTAGTAACGACCTGAACACTGAAGCTTTCTTT; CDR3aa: CASSNDLNTEAFF
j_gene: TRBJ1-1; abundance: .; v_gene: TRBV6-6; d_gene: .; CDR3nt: TGTGCCAGCAGTTACTCTAGGTCCATGAACACTGAAGCTTTCTTT; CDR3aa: CASSYSRSMNTEAFF
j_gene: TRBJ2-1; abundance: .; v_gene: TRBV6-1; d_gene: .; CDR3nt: TGTGCCAGCAGTGAATACGCAGGGGTGGATGAGCAGTTCTTC; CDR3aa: CASSEYAGVDEQFF
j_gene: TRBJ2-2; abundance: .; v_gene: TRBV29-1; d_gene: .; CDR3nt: TGCAGCGCGCCCCTCGGTTCGAACACCGGGGAGCTGTTTTTT; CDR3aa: CSAPLGSNTGELFF
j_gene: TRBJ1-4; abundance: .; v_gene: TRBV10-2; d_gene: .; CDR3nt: TGCGCCAGCAGTGACAAACGACAGAATATGAGGAATGAAAAACTGTTTTTT; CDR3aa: CASSDKRQNMRNEKLFF
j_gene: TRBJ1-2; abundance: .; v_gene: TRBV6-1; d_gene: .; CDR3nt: TGTGCCAGCAGTGAAGAGACCAGGGCCTATGGCTACACCTTC; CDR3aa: CASSEETRAYGYTF
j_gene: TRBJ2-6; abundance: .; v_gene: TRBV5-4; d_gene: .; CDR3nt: TGTGCCAGCAGCTCCCCGGACTCTGGGGCCAACGTCCTGACTTTC; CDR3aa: CASSSPDSGANVLTF
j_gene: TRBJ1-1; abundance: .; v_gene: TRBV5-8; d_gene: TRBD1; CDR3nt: TGTGCCAGCAGCTGGGACAGAGGAAGGGTGACTTTCTTT; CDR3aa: CASSWDRGRVTFF
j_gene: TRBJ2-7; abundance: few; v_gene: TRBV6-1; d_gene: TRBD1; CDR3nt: TGTGCCAGCAGTGAAAGGCAGGGGGTTTTTGTTGTCTACGAGCAGTACTTC; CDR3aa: CASSERQGVFVVYEQYF
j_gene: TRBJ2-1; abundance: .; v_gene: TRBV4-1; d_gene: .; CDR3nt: TGCGCCAGCAGTCGAGCTTGGGACAATGAGCAGTTCTTC; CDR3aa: CASSRAWDNEQFF
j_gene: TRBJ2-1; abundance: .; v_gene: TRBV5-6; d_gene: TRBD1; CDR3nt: TGTGCCAGCAGCTATTCCACAGGGGCCCCAGTGCATGAGCAGTTCTTC; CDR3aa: CASSYSTGAPVHEQFF
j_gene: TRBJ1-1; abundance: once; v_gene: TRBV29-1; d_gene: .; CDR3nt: TGCAGCGTCCAATGGACCAAAGAAGCTTTCTTT; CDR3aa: CSVQWTKEAFF
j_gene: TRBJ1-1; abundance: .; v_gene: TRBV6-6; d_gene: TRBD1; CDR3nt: TGTGCCAGCAGTTACTCTGGCAGGGGGCAAGCTGAAGCTTTCTTT; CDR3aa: CASSYSGRGQAEAFF
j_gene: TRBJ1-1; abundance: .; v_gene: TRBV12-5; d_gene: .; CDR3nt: TGTGCTAGTATCCTCATGAACACTGAAGCTTTCTTT; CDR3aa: CASILMNTEAFF
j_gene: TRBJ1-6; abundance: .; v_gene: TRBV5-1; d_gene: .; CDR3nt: TGCGCCAGCAGCACAGTCCCCGGACTGAATTCACCCCTCCACTTT; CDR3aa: CASSTVPGLNSPLHF
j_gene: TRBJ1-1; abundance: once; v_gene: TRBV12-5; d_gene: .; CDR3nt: TGTGCTAGTGGTTTGGTGGTCGGCCGTTTGAACACTGAAGCTTTCTTT; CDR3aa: CASGLVVGRLNTEAFF
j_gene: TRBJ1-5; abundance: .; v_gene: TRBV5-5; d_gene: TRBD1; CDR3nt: TGTGCCAGCAGCTTGGGGACAGGCGTCCGGGGGGGCAATCAGCCCCAGCATTTT; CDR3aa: CASSLGTGVRGGNQPQHF
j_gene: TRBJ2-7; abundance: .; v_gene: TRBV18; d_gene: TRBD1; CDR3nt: TGTGCCAGCTCACGGGACAGGGGCGAGCAGTACTTC; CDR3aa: CASSRDRGEQYF
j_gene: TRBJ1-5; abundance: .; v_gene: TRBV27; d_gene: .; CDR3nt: TGTGCCAGCAGTTCGCGGTGGGGTATCGGTAATAGCAATCAGCCCCAGCATTTT; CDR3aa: CASSSRWGIGNSNQPQHF
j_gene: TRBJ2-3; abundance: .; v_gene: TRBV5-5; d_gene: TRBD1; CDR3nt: TGTGCCAGCAGCGGGACGGGACAGGGGATAGTAGATACGCAGTATTTT; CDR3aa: CASSGTGQGIVDTQYF
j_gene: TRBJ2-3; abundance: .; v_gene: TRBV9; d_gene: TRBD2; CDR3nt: TGTGCCAGCAGCGTAGGAGGAGCGGGGTCTAGCACAGATACGCAGTATTTT; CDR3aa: CASSVGGAGSSTDTQYF
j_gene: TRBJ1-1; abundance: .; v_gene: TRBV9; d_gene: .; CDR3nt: TGTGCCAGCAGCATACAGGCGACGATGGTCACTGAAGCTTTCTTT; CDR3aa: CASSIQATMVTEAFF
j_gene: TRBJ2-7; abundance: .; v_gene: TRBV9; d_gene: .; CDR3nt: TGTGCCAGCAGCGCAGAGGGGGGGTACGAGCAGTACTTC; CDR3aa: CASSAEGGYEQYF
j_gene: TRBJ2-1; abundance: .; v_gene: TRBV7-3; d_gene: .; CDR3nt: TGTGCCAGCAGCCCCGGGCGGGGTAATGAGCAGTTCTTC; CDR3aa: CASSPGRGNEQFF
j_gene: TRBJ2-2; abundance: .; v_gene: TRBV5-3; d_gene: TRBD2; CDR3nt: TGTGCCAGAAGCTCATTCCCCTGGCGGGGGGGCACCGGGGAGCTGTTTTTT; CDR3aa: CARSSFPWRGGTGELFF
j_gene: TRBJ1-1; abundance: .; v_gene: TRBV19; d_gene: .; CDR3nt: TGTGCCAGTACAGGGAGGGACACTGAAGCTTTCTTT; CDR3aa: CASTGRDTEAFF
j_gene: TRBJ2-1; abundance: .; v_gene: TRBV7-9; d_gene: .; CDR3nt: TGTGCCAGCACCCCGGCCAGGTCCCCCGGCAGTGAGCAGTTCTTC; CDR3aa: CASTPARSPGSEQFF